Each of the 18 T cell receptor beta chains below was sequenced from the same sample in a study of blood T cell repertoires in COVID-19. Data came from immunoSEQ multiplex PCR; TCRdb stores just in-frame clones and leaves some out. This table holds around 330,000 clones, around 88% found once. The sequenced sample was peripheral blood. These receptor sequences come from a woman in her 30s with COVID-19, enrolled during active disease.

The chain recombines TRBV23-1 with TRBJ1-3; 9 bases are a match to TRBD1. TRBV23-1 is an open reading frame, and its role is uncertain. V lost 8 bases and J lost 3; bases outside the gene matches: 8. CDR3 size: 15 residues. The CDR3 DNA sequence: TGCGCCAGCGCAACAGGGGGCGAGGTTGGAAACACCATATATTTT. This gives the protein CASATGGEVGNTIYF.

The CDR3 nucleotides read TGCAGCGTAGGGACATGGATGAACACTGAAGCTTTCTTT. This encodes CSVGTWMNTEAFF. The chain has TRBV29-1 and TRBJ1-1; D perhaps matches TRBD1 (6 bases). V lost 6 bases and J lost 0, with 11 bases in between. The CDR3 runs to 13 residues. From germline, CDR1 is SQVTM and CDR2 ANQGSEA.

The chain recombines TRBV7-8 with TRBJ2-5, with TRBD1 as a possible D gene (5 bases). V lost 2 bases to trimming and J lost 1 base, with 14 bases between them. From germline, CDR1 is SGHVS and CDR2 FQNEAQ. This CDR3 region has 16 residues. CDR3 protein: CASSLSETVSQETQYF. The CDR3 DNA reads TGTGCCAGCAGCTTATCCGAGACAGTTTCCCAAGAGACCCAGTACTTC.

The J gene is TRBJ2-2, the V gene TRBV3-1 (or the pseudogene TRBV3-2); D is unclear. The CDR3 totals 15 residues. V lost 1 base, J lost 2 bases, and 8 bases lay in between. CDR1 is LGHDT, CDR2 YNNKEL, per germline (reference sequence). In DNA form, the CDR3 reads TGTGCCAGCAGCCAAGTCCCGACTAACACCGGGGAGCTGTTTTTT. Encoded protein: CASSQVPTNTGELFF.

The genes are TRBV28 and TRBJ2-3; D might be TRBD2 (6 bases). CDR1 and CDR2 from the germline V gene are MDHEN and SYDVKM. V shed 2 bases and J shed 4 bases, with 13 bases lying between them. This CDR3 has 15 residues. In DNA form, the CDR3 reads TGTGCCAGCAGTTTAATATTGGGACTCGCAGATACGCAGTATTTT. Its translation is CASSLILGLADTQYF.

This clone was found once. The genes are TRBV5-4 and TRBJ1-5, with 9 bases aligning to TRBD1. The germline V gene has CDR1 SGHNT and CDR2 YYREEE (reference sequence). The CDR3 is made up of 14 amino acids. The ends lost 3 bases at V and 7 bases at J; junction bases unmatched: 5. CDR3 in amino acids: CASSSGQGDQPQHF. CDR3 in DNA: TGTGCCAGCAGCTCGGGACAGGGAGACCAGCCCCAGCATTTT. The whole variable domain, remainder taken from reference TRBV5-4 and TRBJ1-5, is ETGVTQSPTHLIKTRGQQVTLRCSSQSGHNTVSWYQQALGQGPQFIFQYYREEENGRGNFPPRFSGLQFPNYSSELNVNALELDDSALYLCASSSGQGDQPQHFGDGTRLSIL.

This clone was seen just once. This rearrangement joins TRBV3-1 (or the pseudogene TRBV3-2) to TRBJ2-1; 8 bases map to TRBD1. With 4 bases clipped from V and 6 bases from J, the junction kept 8 bases outside the gene matches. Germline V gene data show CDR1 as LGHDT and CDR2 as YNNKEL (reference sequence). The CDR3 runs to 15 residues. CDR3 in amino acids: CASSRSGGAGNEQFF. The CDR3 nucleotides are TGTGCCAGCAGCCGGTCAGGGGGCGCGGGCAATGAGCAGTTCTTC.

The chain uses TRBV2 and TRBJ1-5; D gene ambiguous. V was clipped by 1 base and J by 0 bases, with 7 bases between them. This CDR3 spans 15 amino acids. Looked up from germline, CDR1 is SNHLY and CDR2 is FYNNEI. The CDR3 region has the DNA TGTGCCAGCAGTGAAGTCGGGATTAGCAATCAGCCCCAGCATTTT. It is translated as CASSEVGISNQPQHF.

The chain couples TRBV9 to TRBJ1-2, with a tentative D call TRBD1 (5 bases). Germline V CDR1 and CDR2: SGDLS, YYNGEE. The CDR3 has 15 residues. V was pared by 0 bases and J by 8 bases, with 17 bases between. This CDR3 is CASSVGGSGVGGYTF. CDR3 nucleotides: TGTGCCAGCAGCGTAGGGGGCAGTGGGGTCGGAGGCTACACCTTC.

This rearrangement joins TRBV9 to TRBJ1-2, with a possible D match to TRBD1 (6 bases). This CDR3 has 15 amino acids. CDR1 and CDR2 (germline): SGDLS, YYNGEE. The V gene lost 4 bases and the J gene lost 1 base, with 14 bases spanning the gap. In DNA form, the CDR3 reads TGTGCCAGCAGCCCCACCCCAGGGGATAACTATGGCTACACCTTC. Its protein product is CASSPTPGDNYGYTF.

The J gene is TRBJ1-2, the V gene TRBV4-1; possibly TRBD1 for D (6 bases). The CDR3 is 15 amino acids. The V gene lost 4 bases and the J gene lost 4 bases, with 16 bases spanning the gap. CDR1 is MGHRA and CDR2 is YSYEKL in the germline V gene. The CDR3: CASSLAPGVIYGYTF. CDR3 in DNA: TGCGCCAGCAGCCTCGCGCCAGGGGTGATCTATGGCTACACCTTC.

The CDR3 nucleotides read TGTGCCAGCAGCTTAGATGGGACAGGGGTCCGAAACACCATATATTTT. Protein sequence: CASSLDGTGVRNTIYF. V gene TRBV7-2 combines with J gene TRBJ1-3, with 10 positions matching TRBD1. After removal of 1 base from V and 5 bases from J, the junction contained 5 bases not matched to a gene. The CDR3 length is 16 residues. The germline V gene has CDR1 SGHTA and CDR2 FQGNSA. The full variable domain, in which reference TRBV7-2 and TRBJ1-3 provide the parts outside the CDR3, is GAGVSQSPSNKVTEKGKDVELRCDPISGHTALYWYRQSLGQGLEFLIYFQGNSAPDKSGLPSDRFSAERTGGSVSTLTIQRTQQEDSAVYLCASSLDGTGVRNTIYFGEGSWLTVV.

The table lists this clone with a few counts. The V gene is TRBV29-1, the J gene TRBJ2-3; tentatively, D is TRBD2 (7 bases). The V end was cut by 5 bases, the J end by 5 bases, with 17 bases between. This CDR3 is built from 14 residues. Germline CDR1 SQVTM, CDR2 ANQGSEA. The CDR3 region has the DNA TGCAGCGTTATGGGGGGGCTTTTTGTAGATACGCAGTATTTT. Its translation: CSVMGGLFVDTQYF.

The chain employs TRBV6-1 and TRBJ2-1, with no clear D. Trimming removed 2 bases from V and 2 bases from J, with 10 bases in between. This CDR3 spans 15 amino acids. Germline CDR1 is MNHNS and CDR2 is SASEGT. The CDR3: CASSESTEPYNEQFF. DNA for the CDR3: TGTGCCAGCAGTGAAAGCACAGAGCCCTACAATGAGCAGTTCTTC.

The chain uses TRBV5-8 and TRBJ1-4; 8 bases are a match to TRBD1. This CDR3 has 13 residues. The germline V gene encodes CDR1 SGHTS and CDR2 YDEGEE. V shed 3 bases and J 7 bases; nucleotides not matched to a gene: 2. In DNA, the CDR3 is TGTGCCAGCAGCTACGACAGGGGTGAAAAACTGTTTTTT. As protein: CASSYDRGEKLFF.

This rearrangement joins TRBV9 to TRBJ2-2; a possible D gene is TRBD2 (6 bases). The germline CDR1 and CDR2 sequences are SGDLS and YYNGEE. CDR3 size: 14 residues. V was cut by 0 bases and J by 6 bases, with 9 bases left in between. The CDR3 protein is CASSVVGGPGELFF. The CDR3 nucleotides are TGTGCCAGCAGCGTAGTGGGGGGTCCCGGGGAGCTGTTTTTT.

The chain carries TRBV5-1 and TRBJ2-1; 7 bases are shared with TRBD2. Germline lookup yields CDR1 SGHRS and CDR2 YFSETQ. V dropped 5 bases and J dropped 8; count of bases not matched to a gene: 1. The CDR3 consists of 11 residues. CDR3 coding DNA: TGCGCCAGCAGTGGGGGGGATGAGCAGTTCTTC. It encodes CASSGGDEQFF.

This clone was seen only once. The rearrangement links TRBV7-9 to TRBJ1-2; 10 bases map to TRBD1. J lost 7 bases, V lost 2 bases, and 10 bases had no gene match. CDR1 is SEHNR and CDR2 is FQNEAQ in the germline V gene (reference sequence). The CDR3 covers 16 residues. The CDR3 coding sequence is TGTGCCAGCAGCTTATCGGACAGGGGGACCGGGCCTGGCTACACCTTC. This gives the protein CASSLSDRGTGPGYTF.